These 21 T cell receptor beta chains share one sample of origin, sequenced in a study of blood T cell repertoires in COVID-19. Profiled with immunoSEQ multiplex PCR; TCRdb holds only in-frame clones, not every one. The sample lists hundreds of thousands of clones; just over 85% were seen once. Sequencing was done on a sample of peripheral blood. The receptor set was obtained from a woman between 25 and 40 years old with active or convalescent COVID-19.

The rearrangement joins TRBV7-7 to TRBJ2-2, with D perhaps TRBD2 (6 bases). There are 14 residues in the CDR3. Looked up from germline, CDR1 is SSHAT and CDR2 is FNYEAQ (reference sequence). The V and J ends lost 4 bases and 6 bases respectively, with 12 bases between them. This CDR3 reads CASSSPGDSGELFF. The CDR3, as DNA: TGTGCCAGCAGCTCCCCGGGGGACTCCGGGGAGCTGTTTTTT.

The chain joins TRBV6-6 to TRBJ2-7; D is undetermined. The CDR3 consists of 14 residues. Germline CDR1 is MNHNY and CDR2 is SVGAGI (reference sequence). The V and J ends lost 5 bases and 0 bases respectively, with 11 bases between them. CDR3 nucleotide sequence: TGTGCCAGCAGTCGATCTGAGAGCTCCTACGAGCAGTACTTC. Translated: CASSRSESSYEQYF.

This clone was seen more than once but under ten times. This chain joins TRBV19 and TRBJ1-1; the D gene is possibly TRBD1 (6 bases). Germline CDR1 reads LNHDA; CDR2 reads SQIVND (reference sequence). Trimming pared 5 bases from V and 2 bases from J, leaving 12 bases between. The CDR3 runs to 14 residues. CDR3 coding DNA: TGTGCCAGTAGTGCCTGGGGACACAACACTGAAGCTTTCTTT. Protein: CASSAWGHNTEAFF.

The chain has TRBV6-6 and TRBJ2-6, with TRBD1 identical over 7 bases. Germline values: CDR1 MNHNY, CDR2 SVGAGI (reference sequence). With 5 bases clipped from V and 4 bases from J, the junction kept 11 bases outside the gene matches. The CDR3 covers 17 residues. For the CDR3, the DNA is TGTGCCAGCAGTCCGTTCTTAGGGGGCGACGGGGCCAACGTCCTGACTTTC. This sequence encodes CASSPFLGGDGANVLTF.

Comment on this clone: One junction end disagrees with the germline gene, perhaps due to a read error. The chain uses TRBV15 and TRBJ1-6, with TRBD1 as a possible D gene (5 bases). The germline CDR1 and CDR2 sequences are LNHNV and YYDKDF (reference sequence). The CDR3 is made up of 14 amino acids. Here the CDR3 DNA reads TGTGCCACCAGCACTGACAGCCGATATTCACTCCTCCACTTT. Its protein is CATSTDSRYSLLHF.

In this sample, this clone turned up once. This rearrangement joins TRBV5-6 to TRBJ1-4; D is uncertain. The CDR3 has 15 residues. CDR1 is SGHDT and CDR2 is YYEEEE in the germline V gene. V was shortened by 1 base and J by 5 bases, with 12 bases between the two germline ends. The CDR3 DNA sequence: TGTGCCAGCAGCTTGAATGCAGGAAAGAATGAAAAACTGTTTTTT. Protein sequence: CASSLNAGKNEKLFF.

The chain employs TRBV28 and TRBJ1-1, with a tentative D call TRBD1 (5 bases). V shed 6 bases and J shed 2 bases, with 13 bases lying between them. The CDR3 runs to 14 residues. Germline assignment: CDR1 MDHEN and CDR2 SYDVKM. CDR3 protein: CASSQTEFNTEAFF. The CDR3 DNA is TGTGCCAGCAGCCAGACAGAGTTTAACACTGAAGCTTTCTTT. Full variable domain (missing parts from reference TRBV28 and TRBJ1-1): DVKVTQSSRYLVKRTGEKVFLECVQDMDHENMFWYRQDPGLGLRLIYFSYDVKMKEKGDIPEGYSVSREKKERFSLILESASTNQTSMYLCASSQTEFNTEAFFGQGTRLTVV.

This clone turned up a few times. The chain joins TRBV5-1 to TRBJ2-2; 8 nucleotides agree with TRBD2. With V trimmed by 0 bases and J by 5 bases, 9 bases remained unmatched. CDR3 length: 17 amino acids. CDR1 and CDR2 (germline): SGHRS, YFSETQ. Here the CDR3 DNA reads TGCGCCAGCAGCTTGGGGTCGGGAGGGCCTCGGACCGGGGAGCTGTTTTTT. Its translation is CASSLGSGGPRTGELFF.

This sequence joins TRBV6-1 and TRBJ2-1, with 10 bases fitting TRBD1. With V trimmed by 4 bases and J by 10 bases, 13 bases remained unmatched. Germline loops: CDR1 MNHNS, CDR2 SASEGT. The CDR3 has 16 residues. The chain's CDR3 is CASSVLSFGQGDEQFF. DNA of the CDR3: TGTGCCAGCAGTGTCTTGTCGTTTGGACAGGGGGACGAGCAGTTCTTC.

The chain carries TRBV29-1 and TRBJ1-1; 8 bases align to TRBD1. In germline, CDR1 is SQVTM, CDR2 ANQGSEA. The CDR3 covers 13 residues. V was pared by 4 bases and J by 0 bases, with 1 base of the junction left unmatched. The CDR3 sequence is CSVATGVNTEAFF. Here the CDR3 DNA reads TGCAGCGTTGCGACAGGGGTGAACACTGAAGCTTTCTTT. Based on the CDR3 plus reference TRBV29-1 and TRBJ1-1, the full variable domain is SAVISQKPSRDICQRGTSLTIQCQVDSQVTMMFWYRQQPGQSLTLIATANQGSEATYESGFVIDKFPISRPNLTFSTLTVSNMSPEDSSIYLCSVATGVNTEAFFGQGTRLTVV.

A single count supports this clone. A much larger clone is a single base away; this may be a read error. J is TRBJ1-2 and V is TRBV12-3 or TRBV12-4; 7 positions agree with TRBD1. After removal of 6 bases from V and 2 bases from J, the junction contained 3 bases not matched to a gene. The CDR3 has 13 residues. CDR3: CASSQTGNYGYTF. The DNA of the CDR3 is TGTGCCAGCAGCCAGACAGGGAACTATGGCTACACCTTC.

This chain joins TRBV4-2 and TRBJ1-2; 8 bases agree with TRBD1. V shed 0 bases, J shed 1 base, and the junction held 10 bases outside the gene matches. Germline V lookup: CDR1 LGHNA, CDR2 YNFKEQ. There are 18 residues in the CDR3. This CDR3 is CASSQDPYTGGDNYGYTF. The CDR3 DNA sequence: TGTGCCAGCAGCCAAGACCCTTATACAGGGGGGGATAACTATGGCTACACCTTC.

The chain employs TRBV5-4 and TRBJ2-7, with a weak D call TRBD1 (6 bases). Trimming took off 1 base at V and 2 bases at J, with 10 bases between the two ends. The CDR3 extends over 14 amino acids. CDR1 and CDR2 (germline): SGHNT, YYREEE (reference sequence). CDR3 in amino acids: CASSLPDSPYEQYF. DNA of the CDR3: TGTGCCAGCAGCTTGCCGGACAGCCCCTACGAGCAGTACTTC.

The sample holds a few counts of this clone. This chain joins TRBV29-1 and TRBJ1-1; D is undetermined. The CDR3 loop spans 11 amino acids. Germline CDR1 and CDR2: SQVTM and ANQGSEA. Trimming removed 5 bases at V and 1 base at J, with 5 bases between. DNA for the CDR3: TGCAGCGTTTACAAGAACACTGAAGCTTTCTTT. Amino acid sequence: CSVYKNTEAFF.

This clone was picked up one time. The chain is built from TRBV19 and TRBJ1-2; 10 nucleotides match TRBD1. The length of the CDR3 is 15 residues. In germline, CDR1 is LNHDA, CDR2 SQIVND (reference sequence). J was trimmed by 2 bases and V by 7 bases; bases with no gene match: 7. The CDR3 DNA follows: TGTGCCAGTATTGGCGGGACAGGGGAAAACTATGGCTACACCTTC. Residues: CASIGGTGENYGYTF.

The chain links TRBV7-9 to TRBJ1-5; possible D gene TRBD1, 5 bases. The CDR3 extends over 15 amino acids. Trimming left V 0 bases short and J 4 bases short, with 10 bases between. CDR1 is SEHNR, CDR2 FQNEAQ, per germline (reference sequence). Here the CDR3 reads CASSLAGQANQPQHF. The CDR3 coding sequence is TGTGCCAGCAGCTTAGCGGGGCAGGCAAATCAGCCCCAGCATTTT.

The CDR3 here is CASSQVEGAKATEAFF. As DNA, the CDR3 is TGCGCCAGCAGTCAGGTGGAGGGGGCAAAGGCCACTGAAGCTTTCTTT. The chain carries TRBV23-1 and TRBJ1-1; TRBD1 agrees at 7 bases. TRBV23-1 is an ORF for which the function is uncertain. J gave up 4 bases and V 3 bases, and 11 bases lay outside the gene matches. The CDR3 is 16 amino acids.

The chain carries TRBV10-1 and TRBJ2-1, with 9 bases lining up with TRBD1. This CDR3 is 15 amino acids long. In germline, CDR1 is WNHNN, CDR2 SYGVQD (reference sequence). Germline trimming cut 5 bases from V and 3 bases from J; bases unmatched to any gene: 5. The CDR3 coding sequence is TGCGCCAGCAGTCGAAGGACAGGGGACTACAATGAGCAGTTCTTC. Encoded protein: CASSRRTGDYNEQFF.

The gene calls are TRBV6-4 and TRBJ2-7; a weak D match, TRBD1 (5 bases). V lost 5 bases and J lost 3, with 14 bases in between. Per germline, CDR1 MRHNA and CDR2 SNTAGT. CDR3 length: 14 residues. CDR3 region: CASSCRVENYEQYF. The CDR3 coding sequence is TGTGCCAGCAGTTGCAGGGTGGAAAACTACGAGCAGTACTTC.

Regarding this clone: Since a much larger clone is just one base distant, this may be a read error. Written as DNA, the CDR3 is TGTGCCAGTAGTATGGACAGCTTCTCTGGAAACACCATATATTTT. It specifies CASSMDSFSGNTIYF. The V and J genes are TRBV19 and TRBJ1-3, with D possibly being TRBD1 (6 bases). Germline V gives CDR1 LNHDA, CDR2 SQIVND (reference sequence). The CDR3 has 15 residues. Trimming removed 3 bases at V and 0 bases at J, with 9 bases between.

The chain couples TRBV5-4 to TRBJ2-1, with 9 bases matching TRBD2. Trimming at V came to 3 bases and at J to 4 bases, leaving 5 bases not matched to a gene. The CDR3 length is 15 residues. CDR1 and CDR2 from the germline V gene are SGHNT and YYREEE (reference sequence). CDR3 residues: CASSSSGGTYNEQFF. The CDR3 DNA sequence: TGTGCCAGCAGCTCAAGCGGGGGGACGTACAATGAGCAGTTCTTC.